One and the same sample provided the 7 T cell receptor beta chains below, sequenced in a study of regulatory T cells in long-lasting Graves disease. Arm-PCR of CDR3 regions and iRepertoire HTBI primers were the basis on which TCR beta libraries were built. TCRdb called the multiplex PCR reads again in MiXCR, with one record for every CDR3 protein. The sample has around 500,000 distinct CDR3 sequences, roughly 13% seen once. Time point indicated: newly diagnosed GD, antithyroid drugs for less than 3 months. Following extraction of RNA from PBMCs, that RNA was used to make the TCR library. These data were also filed under a second study, of T cells in Graves' hyperthyroidism and ophthalmopathy.

The sample here was peripheral blood mononuclear cells (PBMCs), taken at new diagnosis, from a patient treated with antithyroid drugs. The receptors shown here come from a man aged 25 to 40 with Graves disease.

This clonotype was recorded at least ten times. The chain couples TRBV12-3 or TRBV12-4 to TRBJ2-2, with 10 bases lining up with TRBD2. V dropped 3 bases and J dropped 5; count of bases not matched to a gene: 3. The CDR3 runs to 15 residues. This chain's CDR3 is CASSLRAGGTGELFF. Here the CDR3 DNA reads TGTGCCAGCAGTTTGAGAGCGGGAGGGACCGGGGAGCTGTTTTTT.

Notes on this clonotype: Mismatch with germline at one junction end may stem from a read error. This sequence joins TRBV7-2 and TRBJ2-2; TRBD1 aligns across 8 bases. Germline CDR1 reads SGHTA; CDR2 reads FQGNSA. CDR3 length: 16 residues. CDR3 nucleotides: TGTGCCAGCAGCTTCTTTACGGGACAGGCCACCGGGGGGCTGTTTTTT. It translates to CASSFFTGQATGGLFF. Full variable domain (remainder filled in from reference TRBV7-2 and TRBJ2-2): GAGVSQSPSNKVTEKGKDVELRCDPISGHTALYWYRQSLGQGLEFLIYFQGNSAPDKSGLPSDRFSAERTGGSVSTLTIQRTQQEDSAVYLCASSFFTGQATGGLFFGEGSRLTVL.

This clonotype was observed a few times. This rearrangement joins TRBV6-1 to TRBJ2-5, with TRBD2 matching over 11 bases. The CDR3 loop spans 17 amino acids. J gave up 7 bases and V 4 bases, and 14 bases lay outside the gene matches. Germline CDR1 MNHNS, CDR2 SASEGT. The CDR3 protein is CASSGLAGKGVEGTQYF. CDR3 nucleotide sequence: TGTGCCAGCAGTGGACTAGCGGGAAAGGGGGTCGAGGGGACCCAGTACTTC.

This clonotype has at least ten counts. This chain connects TRBV12-3 or TRBV12-4 to TRBJ2-7; D assignment may be TRBD1 or TRBD2 (5 bases each). V was clipped by 5 bases and J by 3 bases, with 11 bases between them. The CDR3 loop spans 13 amino acids. CDR3 sequence: CASSAGTHYEQYF. CDR3 nucleotides: TGTGCCAGCAGTGCCGGGACCCACTACGAGCAGTACTTC.

This clonotype came up many times. CDR3 amino acids: CASSRGRSGKYEQYF. CDR3 coding DNA: TGTGCCAGCAGTCGGGGCCGTAGCGGGAAGTACGAGCAGTACTTC. J is TRBJ2-7 and V is TRBV27; 8 positions agree with TRBD2. With V trimmed by 5 bases and J by 4 bases, 10 bases remained unmatched. The CDR3 runs to 15 residues. The V gene's germline CDR1 is MNHEY and CDR2 SMNVEV (reference sequence).

Only a few counts were recorded for this clonotype. V and J are TRBV7-9 and TRBJ2-7; the D gene is possibly TRBD2 (6 bases). The length of the CDR3 is 14 residues. The V and J ends lost 1 base and 7 bases respectively, with 14 bases between them. Germline loops: CDR1 SEHNR, CDR2 FQNEAQ (reference sequence). The CDR3 DNA reads TGTGCCAGCAGCTTAGTTGAGGAGCGGGTTGAGCAGTACTTC. Encoded protein: CASSLVEERVEQYF.

This clonotype was seen a handful of times. Possible read error: a much larger clone is one base away. This chain uses TRBV6-2 or TRBV6-3 with TRBJ2-1; 11 nucleotides align to TRBD2. The CDR3 covers 16 residues. The trim removed 1 base at V and 13 bases at J, leaving 12 bases unmatched. Germline V gene lookup returns CDR1 MNHEY and CDR2 SVGEGT. The CDR3 DNA sequence: TGTGCCAGCAGTTACTTTAGCGGGAGGGGTGAGGAGACCCAGTTCTTC. This sequence encodes CASSYFSGRGEETQFF.